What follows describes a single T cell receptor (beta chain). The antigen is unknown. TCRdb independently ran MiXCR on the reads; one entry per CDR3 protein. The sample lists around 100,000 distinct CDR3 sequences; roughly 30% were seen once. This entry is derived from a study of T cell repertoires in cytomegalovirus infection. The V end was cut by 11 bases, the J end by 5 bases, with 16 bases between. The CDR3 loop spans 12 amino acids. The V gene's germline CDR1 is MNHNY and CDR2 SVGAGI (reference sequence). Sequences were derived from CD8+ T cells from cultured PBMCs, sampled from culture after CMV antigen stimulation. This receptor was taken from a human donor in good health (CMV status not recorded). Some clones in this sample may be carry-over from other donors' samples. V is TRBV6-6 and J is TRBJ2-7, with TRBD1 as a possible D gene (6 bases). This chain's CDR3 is CARCTQGNEQYF. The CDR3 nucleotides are TGTGCCCGCTGCACACAGGGAAACGAGCAGTACTTC.